Shown below are 25 T cell receptor beta chains from a single sample sequenced in a study of T-cell memory formation after mild COVID-19. TCRdb redid the calling of the 5' RACE reads with MiXCR, one entry per CDR3 protein. This table holds more than 450,000 distinct CDR3 sequences, roughly 18% found once. What was sequenced was PBMCs or a T cell subset sorted from them (not recorded which). These receptors originate from an adult woman who had mild COVID-19 (a few samples of this study predate the infection). Cell type and time point are not known.

This clonotype turned up a few times. The chain links TRBV12-3 or TRBV12-4 to TRBJ2-3; TRBD2 is a possible D gene (6 bases). Trimming left V 2 bases short and J 5 bases short, with 17 bases between. This CDR3 has 16 residues. The CDR3 loop reads CASSLRLDPVGDTQYF. The CDR3 DNA reads as TGTGCCAGCAGTTTAAGACTAGACCCTGTTGGAGATACGCAGTATTTT.

The chain is built from TRBV11-2 and TRBJ1-1; possibly TRBD1 for D (6 bases). The germline V and J ends were trimmed by 6 bases and 7 bases, with 18 bases remaining between them. CDR1 SGHAT and CDR2 FQNNGV come from the germline V gene. The CDR3 spans 14 residues. Here the CDR3 DNA reads TGTGCCAGCAGTTGGGGGGCCGTCGGGGGTGAAGCTTTCTTT. This translates into CASSWGAVGGEAFF.

The chain recombines TRBV27 with TRBJ1-3; the D is unclear. This CDR3 spans 16 amino acids. CDR1 and CDR2 from the germline V gene are MNHEY and SMNVEV (reference sequence). V gave up 0 bases and J gave up 0 bases, with 9 bases separating them. The CDR3 loop reads CASSLSGSSSGNTIYF. The CDR3 DNA follows: TGTGCCAGCAGTTTATCAGGCTCTTCCTCTGGAAACACCATATATTTT.

The chain is built from TRBV30 and TRBJ2-1; 9 nucleotides match TRBD1. This CDR3 comprises 13 residues. V lost 4 bases and J lost 8; bases outside the gene matches: 6. CDR1 is GTSNPN and CDR2 is SVGIG in the germline V gene (reference sequence). CDR3 residues: CAWTRDRDDEQFF. The CDR3 DNA sequence: TGTGCCTGGACCCGGGACAGGGACGATGAGCAGTTCTTC.

This chain links TRBV21-1 with TRBJ1-5; TRBD1 was called by the table and not checked on the DNA. TRBV21-1 is noted as a pseudogene. This CDR3 has 16 residues. The CDR3 region is CASSKGDLGGNQPQHF. The CDR3 DNA sequence: TGTGCCAGCAGCAAAGGAGACCTGGGGGGCAATCAGCCCCAGCATTTT.

A few counts support this clonotype. This rearrangement joins TRBV20-1 to TRBJ2-5, with 7 bases fitting TRBD2. CDR3 length: 15 amino acids. Germline CDR1 and CDR2: DFQATT and SNEGSKA (reference sequence). The trim removed 3 bases at V and 2 bases at J, leaving 9 bases unmatched. The chain's CDR3 is CSASALREIQETQYF. CDR3 DNA sequence: TGCAGTGCTAGTGCATTGCGGGAGATTCAAGAGACCCAGTACTTC.

This clonotype was detected many times. The rearrangement joins TRBV4-3 to TRBJ2-2, with 7 bases lining up with TRBD2. The trim removed 2 bases at V and 1 base at J, leaving 4 bases unmatched. This CDR3 region has 16 residues. The germline V gene has CDR1 LGHNA and CDR2 YSLEER. CDR3 amino acids: CASSQRIAGNTGELFF. In DNA, the CDR3 is TGCGCCAGCAGCCAACGGATAGCGGGGAACACCGGGGAGCTGTTTTTT.

The CDR3 is CATSVMNNEQFF. CDR3 bases: TGTGCCACCAGTGTTATGAACAATGAGCAGTTCTTC. The rearrangement links TRBV24-1 to TRBJ2-1, with no clear D. The CDR3 is 12 amino acids. The V and J ends lost 5 bases and 5 bases respectively, with 6 bases between them. From germline, CDR1 is KGHDR and CDR2 SFDVKD.

In its sample, this clonotype was seen a few times. V gene TRBV6-1 combines with J gene TRBJ2-5, with TRBD2 identical over 16 bases. CDR3 length: 13 residues. CDR1 is MNHNS, CDR2 SASEGT, per germline. Trimming cost V 7 bases and J 10 bases; bases outside gene matches: 3. The CDR3 region has the DNA TGTGCCAGCATGGGACTAGCGGGGGGGCACCAGTACTTC. Protein sequence: CASMGLAGGHQYF.

The chain links TRBV7-9 to TRBJ2-7; D is unresolved. CDR1 and CDR2 from the germline V gene are SEHNR and FQNEAQ (reference sequence). The CDR3 runs to 12 residues. The V end lost 5 bases, the J end lost 13 bases, and 18 bases lay between the germline ends. The CDR3: CASSTTWSPRYF. The CDR3 region has the DNA TGTGCCAGCAGCACAACCTGGAGCCCTAGATACTTC.

This clonotype was observed a handful of times. The chain joins TRBV24-1 to TRBJ1-2, with 7 nucleotides matching TRBD1. The CDR3 length is 14 residues. Germline CDR1 KGHDR, CDR2 SFDVKD. V shed 4 bases, J shed 6 bases, and the junction held 7 bases outside the gene matches. CDR3 sequence: CATSEGTAKDGYTF. The DNA of the CDR3 is TGTGCCACCAGTGAGGGGACAGCGAAGGATGGCTACACCTTC.

The rearrangement links TRBV4-1 to TRBJ1-2; possible D gene TRBD1, 5 bases. CDR3 size: 15 residues. CDR1 and CDR2 from the germline V gene are MGHRA and YSYEKL. Trimming shortened V by 4 bases and J by 3 bases, and 15 bases separated the two germline ends. As DNA, the CDR3 is TGCGCCAGCAGCCCGCAATCCGGGACTCACTATGGCTACACCTTC. This codes for CASSPQSGTHYGYTF.

This chain uses TRBV29-1 with TRBJ1-1; tentatively, D is TRBD1 (5 bases). This CDR3 has 15 residues. V was trimmed by 0 bases and J by 2 bases, leaving 13 bases between them. Germline V lookup: CDR1 SQVTM, CDR2 ANQGSEA. In DNA, the CDR3 is TGCAGCGTTGAAGATCTTCACGGGACCAACACTGAAGCTTTCTTT. Translation gives CSVEDLHGTNTEAFF.

The rearrangement links TRBV20-1 to TRBJ2-7; 9 nucleotides line up with TRBD1. Germline V gene lookup returns CDR1 DFQATT and CDR2 SNEGSKA (reference sequence). V lost 2 bases and J lost 2; bases outside the gene matches: 4. This CDR3 contains 14 residues. The CDR3 sequence is CSARRDRVTYEQYF. CDR3 coding DNA: TGCAGTGCTAGAAGGGACAGGGTCACCTACGAGCAGTACTTC.

This chain connects TRBV6-2 or TRBV6-3 to TRBJ2-7; D tentatively reads TRBD1 or TRBD2 (6 bases each). Germline V CDR1 and CDR2: MNHEY, SVGEGT. V was cut by 3 bases and J by 5 bases, with 17 bases left in between. The CDR3 consists of 15 residues. CDR3: CASSYSGGEGDEQYF. CDR3 nucleotides: TGTGCCAGCAGTTATAGCGGCGGCGAGGGGGACGAGCAGTACTTC.

The CDR3 DNA follows: TGTGCCAGCAGCTTTGGAGCGGGGGGCTCCTACAATGAGCAGTTCTTC. Residues: CASSFGAGGSYNEQFF. The chain carries TRBV13 and TRBJ2-1; 9 nucleotides agree with TRBD2. Germline-derived CDR1 and CDR2 are PRHDT and FYEKMQ (reference sequence). The length of the CDR3 is 16 residues. Trimming cost V 3 bases and J 0 bases; bases outside gene matches: 3.

V usage is TRBV5-5 and J usage is TRBJ1-5; no definite D call. The CDR3 consists of 13 residues. The V gene lost 3 bases and the J gene lost 3 bases, with 7 bases spanning the gap. Germline CDR1 reads SGHKS; CDR2 reads YYEKEE (reference sequence). The CDR3 DNA reads TGTGCCAGCAGCTACGGGATCAATCAGCCCCAGCATTTT. It codes for CASSYGINQPQHF. The variable domain in full, completed from reference TRBV5-5 and TRBJ1-5, reads DAGVTQSPTHLIKTRGQQVTLRCSPISGHKSVSWYQQVLGQGPQFIFQYYEKEERGRGNFPDRFSARQFPNYSSELNVNALLLGDSALYLCASSYGINQPQHFGDGTRLSIL.

Only one count was recorded for this clonotype. This chain uses TRBV25-1 with TRBJ1-1, with D unresolved. From germline, CDR1 is MGHDK and CDR2 SYGVNS. V was trimmed by 10 bases and J by 8 bases, leaving 14 bases between them. The CDR3 has 11 residues. The CDR3 spells CATSPGIEAFF. The CDR3 DNA follows: TGTGCCACTTCTCCGGGAATAGAAGCTTTCTTT.

In this sample, this clonotype turned up a few times. The CDR3 DNA follows: TGCGCCAGCAGCTACATAGCGGGAGACTACAATGAGCAGTTCTTC. Encoded protein: CASSYIAGDYNEQFF. This chain connects TRBV5-1 to TRBJ2-1; 9 bases fit TRBD2. Per the germline V gene, CDR1 is SGHRS and CDR2 is YFSETQ. The CDR3 is 15 amino acids. V lost 3 bases, J lost 3 bases, and 4 bases stayed unmatched.

The V call is TRBV9, the J call TRBJ2-1, with 9 bases lining up with TRBD2. Trimming removed 0 bases from V and 3 bases from J; junction bases left unmatched: 4. Germline V gives CDR1 SGDLS, CDR2 YYNGEE. The CDR3 is 16 residues long. DNA for the CDR3: TGTGCCAGCAGCGTAGCAGCGGGGGGCCTCTACAATGAGCAGTTCTTC. Protein product: CASSVAAGGLYNEQFF. The entire variable domain, with the rest obtained from reference TRBV9 and TRBJ2-1, is as follows: DSGVTQTPKHLITATGQRVTLRCSPRSGDLSVYWYQQSLDQGLQFLIQYYNGEERAKGNILERFSAQQFPDLHSELNLSSLELGDSALYFCASSVAAGGLYNEQFFGPGTRLTVL.

In regard to this clonotype: One junction end disagrees with the germline gene, perhaps due to a read error. The chain is built from TRBV6-5 and TRBJ2-3; 9 bases align to TRBD2. This CDR3 contains 15 residues. Per germline, CDR1 MNHEY and CDR2 SVGAGI. CDR3 residues: CASIYAGGLADTQYF. The DNA for the CDR3 is TGTGCCAGCATTTACGCGGGGGGGCTGGCAGATACGCAGTATTTT.

V gene TRBV4-1 combines with J gene TRBJ1-2, with D hard to call. This CDR3 has 12 residues. With 7 bases removed from V and 5 bases from J, the gap between germline ends came to 11 bases. CDR1 is MGHRA, CDR2 YSYEKL, per germline. CDR3 residues: CASNGGTYGYTF. CDR3 sequence (DNA): TGCGCCAGCAACGGCGGTACATATGGCTACACCTTC.

This clonotype was seen a few times. The chain is built from TRBV21-1 and TRBJ1-5; the D segment call TRBD1 is taken from the table without a DNA check. TRBV21-1 is a pseudogene locus. The CDR3 length is 16 residues. Here the CDR3 reads CASSTPGGGGNQPQHF. CDR3 DNA sequence: TGTGCCAGCAGCACCCCTGGGGGCGGCGGCAATCAGCCCCAGCATTTT.

The V call is TRBV12-5, the J call TRBJ2-5; tentative D call: TRBD1 (5 bases). Deletions cut 1 base from V and 1 base from J, with 10 bases between. Germline V gives CDR1 LGHNT, CDR2 FRNRAP. The CDR3 has 15 residues. The CDR3 is CASGLDPDSQETQYF. Here the CDR3 DNA reads TGTGCTAGTGGTTTGGACCCCGACAGCCAAGAGACCCAGTACTTC. The entire variable domain, with the rest obtained from reference TRBV12-5 and TRBJ2-5, is as follows: DARVTQTPRHKVTEMGQEVTMRCQPILGHNTVFWYRQTMMQGLELLAYFRNRAPLDDSGMPKDRFSAEMPDATLATLKIQPSEPRDSAVYFCASGLDPDSQETQYFGPGTRLLVL.

V and J are TRBV29-1 and TRBJ2-3; no clear D. Trimming cost V 5 bases and J 0 bases, with 15 bases left between them. The CDR3 extends over 15 amino acids. Germline CDR1 is SQVTM and CDR2 is ANQGSEA. This CDR3 is CSVQADQTSTDTQYF. CDR3 coding DNA: TGCAGCGTTCAGGCCGATCAGACTAGCACAGATACGCAGTATTTT.